Included here is one TCR beta chain sequence, with context. It was with a sample-barcoded 5' primer and a J-beta primer mix that a second PCR of roughly 6 to 11 cycles was run. Each CDR3 protein is one row after TCRdb ran MiXCR on the 5' RACE reads. This table has approximately 1.5 million distinct CDR3 sequences, about 42% appearing once. The record originates from a study of blood T cells in healthy people across ages. Collection of 8.5 to 10 milliliters of peripheral blood was performed for each donor. PBMCs, at least 6 million per sample, were isolated. The authors extracted at least 5 micrograms of total RNA per sample. V dropped 6 bases and J dropped 4 bases, with 13 bases sitting between them. Germline V gene sequence: CDR1 DFQATT, CDR2 SNEGSKA (reference sequence). The CDR3 runs 12 residues.

This TCR derives from a woman younger than 30 in good health. Input material: blood. The chain uses TRBV20-1 and TRBJ2-7, with D possibly TRBD1 on 6 matching bases. The DNA for the CDR3 is TGCAGTGCCATCCAACAGGGTTACGAGCAGTACTTC. It specifies CSAIQQGYEQYF.